The present T cell receptor beta chain was sequenced within a study of regulatory T cells in long-lasting Graves disease. Trimming cost V 6 bases and J 5 bases; bases outside gene matches: 7. From germline, CDR1 is SNHLY and CDR2 FYNNEI. The CDR3 has 14 amino acids. Building the TCR beta libraries relied on iRepertoire HTBI primers, and CDR3 regions underwent Arm-PCR. TCRdb re-analysed the multiplex PCR reads in MiXCR, keeping a single row per CDR3 protein. This sample has about 420,000 distinct CDR3 sequences, with 20% to 25% found just once. This clonotype was counted at least ten times. Time point meaning: persistent/refractory GD, antithyroid drugs over 5 years with positive TRAb. The TCR library was made from RNA that had been extracted from PBMCs in TRIzol. A roughly 10-milliliter sample of peripheral blood was drawn into EDTA tubes.

The sequencing here drew on peripheral blood mononuclear cells (PBMCs), taken when the disease was refractory, from a patient treated with antithyroid drugs. The TCR sequence derives from a female donor with Graves disease. The chain carries TRBV2 and TRBJ1-2, with 9 bases fitting TRBD1. DNA for the CDR3: TGTGCCAGCAGGGCCGGGACAGGGACGTATGGCTACACCTTC. Translation: CASRAGTGTYGYTF.